The 5 T cell receptor beta chains given below trace back to one sample, sequenced in a study of PD-L1 blockade in urothelial cancer (dated by TCRdb to about 2017). The protocol used for the library was the immunoSEQ multiplex PCR assay. TCRdb took over this immuneACCESS table, retaining in-frame rearrangements with V and J assigned. Such tables are incomplete; in checked studies, under half of the missing clones stem from an unresolved V gene, and the remainder is unexplained. A total of 35,000 or so clones appear in this sample, approximately 84% of them only once. Roughly 10% of the sample goes to the ten largest clones. Interpreted using the paper, the time point label stands for: peripheral blood 6 weeks after treatment start. The sample consisted of PBMCs, taken around atezolizumab (anti-PD-L1) treatment. These receptors originate from a man aged 40-55 years with urothelial cancer.

The J gene is TRBJ1-2, the V gene TRBV11-2, with 7 bases aligning to TRBD1. V lost 3 bases to trimming and J lost 5 bases; unmatched junction nucleotides: 6. Germline V gives CDR1 SGHAT, CDR2 FQNNGV. The CDR3 is 14 residues long. CDR3 nucleotide sequence: TGTGCCAGCAGCTTCGGGAGACAGGGTTATGGCTACACCTTC. Protein sequence: CASSFGRQGYGYTF.

The chain carries TRBV30 and TRBJ2-5; D perhaps matches TRBD1 (6 bases). The CDR3 has 13 residues. V lost 2 bases to trimming and J lost 3 bases, with 10 bases between them. The germline V gene encodes CDR1 GTSNPN and CDR2 SVGIG (reference sequence). The CDR3 loop reads CAWSPAGEETQYF. The CDR3 DNA is TGTGCCTGGAGTCCGGCAGGGGAAGAGACCCAGTACTTC. Together with reference TRBV30 and TRBJ2-5, the CDR3 gives the full variable domain: SQTIHQWPATLVQPVGSPLSLECTVEGTSNPNLYWYRQAAGRGLQLLFYSVGIGQISSEVPQNLSASRPQDRQFILSSKKLLLSDSGFYLCAWSPAGEETQYFGPGTRLLVL.

This rearrangement joins TRBV6-4 to TRBJ1-2, with D possibly TRBD1 on 6 matching bases. The CDR3 runs to 15 residues. The V end lost 10 bases, the J end lost 4 bases, and 22 bases lay between the germline ends. From germline, CDR1 is MRHNA and CDR2 SNTAGT. CDR3 in amino acids: CATSPEGTGPYGYTF. The CDR3 nucleotides read TGTGCCACCTCACCCGAGGGCACAGGGCCCTATGGCTACACCTTC.

The V call is TRBV28, the J call TRBJ2-1; TRBD2 matches at 13 bases. Germline V CDR1 and CDR2: MDHEN, SYDVKM. The trim removed 5 bases at V and 7 bases at J, leaving 8 bases unmatched. The CDR3 contains 16 residues. The CDR3 sequence: CASSPQLAGGYNEQFF. Written as DNA, the CDR3 is TGTGCCAGCAGTCCGCAACTAGCGGGAGGGTATAATGAGCAGTTCTTC.

V gene TRBV5-5 combines with J gene TRBJ1-3; no clear D gene. The CDR3 is 16 amino acids. V was cut by 0 bases and J by 0 bases, with 10 bases left in between. Per germline, CDR1 SGHKS and CDR2 YYEKEE (reference sequence). The CDR3 DNA reads as TGTGCCAGCAGCTTGGATGGCATTTTCTCTGGAAACACCATATATTTT. Amino acid sequence: CASSLDGIFSGNTIYF.